The clone carrying this TCR beta chain was found once. The CDR3 has 13 amino acids. V was cut by 2 bases and J by 4 bases, with 9 bases left in between. Per the germline V gene, CDR1 is SGHKS and CDR2 is YYEKEE (reference sequence). Source study methods: Amplification from reference gene primers served as the basis for estimated nucleated cell counts. Some clones are missing from TCRdb's copy, which holds only in-frame ones; the method was immunoSEQ multiplex PCR. Clone size and the V and J calls come from that table; the DNA yielded D and trimming. In the table there are about 260,000 clones, 85% to 90% of which are singletons. This sample is part of a study of blood T cell repertoires in COVID-19. For the study at large: Some COVID-19 samples were acute and others convalescent; all came from the United States, Italy and Spain. The cDNA or gDNA used as material had been derived from T cells, B-cell-depleted T cells, or PBMCs.

The source of this sequence is a woman aged 40 to 50 who had recovered from COVID-19. Sequenced sample: peripheral blood. The rearrangement uses TRBV5-5 and TRBJ1-2; no firm D call. The CDR3 bases are TGTGCCAGCAGCTTACCAGGTTTCTATGGCTACACCTTC. It encodes CASSLPGFYGYTF. Supplemented by reference TRBV5-5 and TRBJ1-2, the full variable domain reads DAGVTQSPTHLIKTRGQQVTLRCSPISGHKSVSWYQQVLGQGPQFIFQYYEKEERGRGNFPDRFSARQFPNYSSELNVNALLLGDSALYLCASSLPGFYGYTFGSGTRLTVV.